The clone carrying this T cell receptor beta chain was seen more than once but under ten times. Its antigen is currently unknown. UMIs and a universal primer site were added when TCR cDNA was made by 5'RACE template switching. MiXCR, applied by TCRdb to the 5' RACE reads, yields one record per CDR3 protein. The sample shows 200,000 to 300,000 distinct CDR3 sequences, around 13% of them seen only once. Trimming pared 2 bases from V and 2 bases from J, leaving 12 bases between. Per the germline V gene, CDR1 is SGHTA and CDR2 is FQGNSA. This CDR3 region has 15 residues. The sample is drawn from a study of T cells after yellow fever vaccination. On the study more broadly: Low-cell-number fractions underwent preparation using SMART-Seq v4 Ultra Low Input.

Study findings and constraints: Abundant clonotypes (contaminants from the bulk population) could be present in FACS-sorted repertoires. Subsequent to the booster, the majority of primary-vaccination clones reappeared (around 95% CD4, 88% CD8).

This TCR was sampled from a man between 25 and 39 years old who received the YFV17D yellow fever vaccine. The rearrangement joins TRBV7-2 to TRBJ2-5, with D maybe TRBD1 (6 bases). The specimen comprised CD4+ T cells sorted from PBMCs, sampled 45 days after the yellow fever booster vaccination. CDR3 DNA sequence: TGTGCCAGCAGCTTATACGTGGACAGACAAGAGACCCAGTACTTC. Its translation is CASSLYVDRQETQYF.